This is a list of T cell receptor beta chains from one sample in a study of T cells in Graves' hyperthyroidism and ophthalmopathy. Using its own MiXCR run on the multiplex PCR reads, TCRdb lists one record per CDR3 protein. The sample includes fewer than 900,000 distinct CDR3 sequences, less than 20% of them seen just once. The sequenced sample consisted of blood. The receptors originated from a man younger than 30 with Graves' hyperthyroidism. CDR3s include the opening cysteine and the closing phenylalanine or tryptophan. Each record gives: D gene, V gene, J gene, clone size, CDR3 protein, CDR3 DNA. D genes are given only for firm matches. Clone size is stated in some rows and not others, as once, few, many or a class when expanded.

d_gene: .; v_gene: TRBV9; j_gene: TRBJ2-7; abundance: few; CDR3aa: CASSPQGGSDYEQYF; CDR3nt: TGTGCCAGCAGCCCCCAGGGGGGTTCCGACTACGAGCAGTACTTC
d_gene: TRBD2; v_gene: TRBV19; j_gene: TRBJ2-3; abundance: .; CDR3aa: CASSMAAGEYTQYF; CDR3nt: TGTGCCAGTAGTATGGCAGCGGGAGAATATACGCAGTATTTT
d_gene: TRBD2; v_gene: TRBV7-2; j_gene: TRBJ2-1; abundance: many; CDR3aa: CASSRDGSGSINNEQFF; CDR3nt: TGTGCCAGCAGCCGGGATGGTAGCGGGAGTATCAACAATGAGCAGTTCTTC
d_gene: .; v_gene: TRBV6-2/TRBV6-3; j_gene: TRBJ2-1; abundance: few; CDR3aa: CASSRIQDNNEQFF; CDR3nt: TGTGCCAGCAGCCGAATCCAGGATAACAATGAGCAGTTCTTC
d_gene: TRBD1; v_gene: TRBV7-2; j_gene: TRBJ2-1; abundance: many; CDR3aa: CASSLYGQGDYNEQFF; CDR3nt: TGTGCCAGCAGCTTATATGGACAGGGGGACTACAATGAGCAGTTCTTC
d_gene: .; v_gene: TRBV30; j_gene: TRBJ1-1; abundance: few; CDR3aa: CAWSLGGFTEAFF; CDR3nt: TGTGCCTGGTCCCTAGGGGGGTTCACTGAAGCTTTCTTT
d_gene: .; v_gene: TRBV12-3/TRBV12-4; j_gene: TRBJ1-6; abundance: .; CDR3aa: CASSLQGDSPLHF; CDR3nt: TGTGCCAGCAGTTTACAGGGTGATTCACCCCTCCACTTT
d_gene: TRBD1; v_gene: TRBV29-1; j_gene: TRBJ1-4; abundance: .; CDR3aa: CSVEWSRGRGEKLFF; CDR3nt: TGCAGCGTTGAATGGAGCAGGGGGCGCGGTGAAAAACTGTTTTTT
d_gene: .; v_gene: TRBV2; j_gene: TRBJ2-7; abundance: many; CDR3aa: CASSEQRGSSYEQYF; CDR3nt: TGTGCCAGCAGTGAACAAAGGGGTAGCAGTTACGAGCAGTACTTC
d_gene: .; v_gene: TRBV27; j_gene: TRBJ2-7; abundance: .; CDR3aa: CASSRYLTPVYEQYF; CDR3nt: TGTGCCAGCAGTCGTTATCTAACTCCGGTCTACGAGCAGTACTTC
d_gene: TRBD2; v_gene: TRBV7-2; j_gene: TRBJ2-2; abundance: many; CDR3aa: CASSPLPRLAGNTGELFF; CDR3nt: TGTGCCAGCAGCCCCCTTCCCCGACTAGCCGGAAACACCGGGGAGCTGTTTTTT
d_gene: TRBD1; v_gene: TRBV7-9; j_gene: TRBJ2-2; abundance: .; CDR3aa: CASSNRTGPTGELFF; CDR3nt: TGTGCCAGCAGCAACCGGACAGGGCCCACCGGGGAGCTGTTTTTT
d_gene: .; v_gene: TRBV5-1; j_gene: TRBJ2-7; abundance: .; CDR3aa: CASSLVQGEGYEQYF; CDR3nt: TGCGCCAGCAGCTTGGTCCAGGGTGAGGGGTACGAGCAGTACTTC
d_gene: .; v_gene: TRBV12-3/TRBV12-4; j_gene: TRBJ2-7; abundance: many; CDR3aa: CASSSFLATHEQYF; CDR3nt: TGTGCCAGCAGCAGTTTCTTAGCTACCCACGAGCAGTACTTC
d_gene: .; v_gene: TRBV19; j_gene: TRBJ2-3; abundance: many; CDR3aa: CASTQGDSPTDTQYF; CDR3nt: TGTGCCAGTACCCAGGGGGACTCTCCCACAGATACGCAGTATTTT
d_gene: .; v_gene: TRBV29-1; j_gene: TRBJ1-1; abundance: few; CDR3aa: CSVEDRYTEAFF; CDR3nt: TGCAGCGTTGAAGATAGATACACTGAAGCTTTCTTT